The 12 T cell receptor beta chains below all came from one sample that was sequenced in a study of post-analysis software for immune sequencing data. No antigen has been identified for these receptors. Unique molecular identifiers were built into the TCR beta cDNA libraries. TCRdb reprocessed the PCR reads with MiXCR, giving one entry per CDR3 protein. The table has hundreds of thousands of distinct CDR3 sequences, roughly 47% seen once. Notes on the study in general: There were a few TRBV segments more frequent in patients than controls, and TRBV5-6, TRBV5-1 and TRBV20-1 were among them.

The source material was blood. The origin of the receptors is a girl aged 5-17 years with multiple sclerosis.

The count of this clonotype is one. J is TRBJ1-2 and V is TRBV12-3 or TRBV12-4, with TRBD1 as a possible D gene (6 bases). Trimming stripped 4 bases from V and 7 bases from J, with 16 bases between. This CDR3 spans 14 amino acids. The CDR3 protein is CASSSWRGAPGYTF. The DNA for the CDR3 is TGTGCCAGCAGTTCGTGGCGGGGGGCCCCTGGCTACACCTTC.

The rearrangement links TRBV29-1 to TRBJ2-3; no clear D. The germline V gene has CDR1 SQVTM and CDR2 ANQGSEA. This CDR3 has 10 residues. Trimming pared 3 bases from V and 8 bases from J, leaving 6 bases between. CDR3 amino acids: CSVDPVTQYF. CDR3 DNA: TGCAGCGTTGACCCGGTTACGCAGTATTTT.

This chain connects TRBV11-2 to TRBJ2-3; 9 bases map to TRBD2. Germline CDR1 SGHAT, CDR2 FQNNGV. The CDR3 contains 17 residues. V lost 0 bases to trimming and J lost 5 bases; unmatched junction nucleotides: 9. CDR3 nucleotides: TGTGCCAGCAGCTTAGACGCGGGAGGGCCGGCTCGAGATACGCAGTATTTT. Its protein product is CASSLDAGGPARDTQYF. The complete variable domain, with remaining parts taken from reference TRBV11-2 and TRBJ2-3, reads EAGVAQSPRYKIIEKRQSVAFWCNPISGHATLYWYQQILGQGPKLLIQFQNNGVVDDSQLPKDRFSAERLKGVDSTLKIQPAKLEDSAVYLCASSLDAGGPARDTQYFGPGTRLTVL.

CDR3 residues: CASRLQGANYGYTF. CDR3 in DNA: TGTGCCAGCAGACTACAGGGAGCGAACTATGGCTACACCTTC. This sequence joins TRBV12-3 or TRBV12-4 and TRBJ1-2; the D gene is possibly TRBD1 (6 bases). The V end was cut by 6 bases, the J end by 2 bases, with 13 bases between. The CDR3 is made up of 14 amino acids.

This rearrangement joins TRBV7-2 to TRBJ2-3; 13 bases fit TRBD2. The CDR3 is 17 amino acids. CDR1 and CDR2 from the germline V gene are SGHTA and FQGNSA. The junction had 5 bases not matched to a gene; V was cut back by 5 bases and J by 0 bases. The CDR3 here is CASSPGTSGVSTDTQYF. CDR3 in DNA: TGTGCCAGCAGCCCCGGGACTAGCGGGGTCAGCACAGATACGCAGTATTTT.

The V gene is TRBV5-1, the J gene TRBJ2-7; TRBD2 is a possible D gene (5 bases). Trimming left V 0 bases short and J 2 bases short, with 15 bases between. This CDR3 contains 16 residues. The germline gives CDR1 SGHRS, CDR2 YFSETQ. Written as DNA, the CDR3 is TGCGCCAGCAGCTTGGGGGGAGTCTTACTAACCTACGAGCAGTACTTC. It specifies CASSLGGVLLTYEQYF.

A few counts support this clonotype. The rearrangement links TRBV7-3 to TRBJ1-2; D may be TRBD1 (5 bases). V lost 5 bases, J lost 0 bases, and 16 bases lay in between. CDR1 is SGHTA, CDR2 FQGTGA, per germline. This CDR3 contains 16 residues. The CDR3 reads CASSAVLRAANYGYTF. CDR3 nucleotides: TGTGCCAGCAGCGCCGTACTCAGGGCGGCTAACTATGGCTACACCTTC.

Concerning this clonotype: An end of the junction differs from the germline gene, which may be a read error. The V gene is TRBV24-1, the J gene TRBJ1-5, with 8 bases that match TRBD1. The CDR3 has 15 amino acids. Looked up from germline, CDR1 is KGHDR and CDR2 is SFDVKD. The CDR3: CATSDPGQGNPPQHF. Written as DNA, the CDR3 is TGTGCCACCAGTGATCCCGGACAGGGCAATCCGCCCCAGCATTTT.

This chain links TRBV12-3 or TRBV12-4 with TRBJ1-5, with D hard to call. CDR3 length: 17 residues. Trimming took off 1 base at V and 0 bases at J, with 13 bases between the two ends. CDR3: CASSLGSRRDSNQPQHF. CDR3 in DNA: TGTGCCAGCAGTTTAGGGTCTCGAAGGGATAGCAATCAGCCCCAGCATTTT.

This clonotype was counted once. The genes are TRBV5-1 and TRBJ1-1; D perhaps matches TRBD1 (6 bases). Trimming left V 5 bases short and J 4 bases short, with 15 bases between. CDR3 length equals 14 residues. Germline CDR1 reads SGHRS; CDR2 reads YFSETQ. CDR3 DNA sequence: TGCGCCAGCAGTGCGGGGGGCATGGCCACTGAAGCTTTCTTT. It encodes CASSAGGMATEAFF.

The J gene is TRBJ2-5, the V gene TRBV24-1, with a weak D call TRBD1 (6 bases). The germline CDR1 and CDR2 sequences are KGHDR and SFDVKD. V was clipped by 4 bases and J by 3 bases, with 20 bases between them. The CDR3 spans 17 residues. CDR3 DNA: TGTGCCACCAGTGAGTCAGGGGCAAGGGGGAAAAAAGAGACCCAGTACTTC. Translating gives CATSESGARGKKETQYF.

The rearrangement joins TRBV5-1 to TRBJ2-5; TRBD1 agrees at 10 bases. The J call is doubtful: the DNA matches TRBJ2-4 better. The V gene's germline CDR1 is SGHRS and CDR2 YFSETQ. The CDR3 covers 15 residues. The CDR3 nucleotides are TGCGCCAGCAGCATTGACAGGGGGCGTAAAAACATTCAGTACTTC. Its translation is CASSIDRGRKNIQYF.